This note documents a single TCR beta chain sequence. The antigen is undetermined. The data were taken from a study of cytomegalovirus exposure and HLA in healthy donors. Study-wide results and limits: Analysis was performed later, and it showed HLA-associated TCR beta chains to be more clonally expanded than equally common others.

Primers for the PCR totalled 60 Vbeta and 13 Jbeta. TCRdb keeps only in-frame clones here, not all; method: immunoSEQ multiplex PCR. The data hold more than 85,000 clones, with approximately 82% observed a single time. Losses at the gene ends were 5 bases for V and 4 bases for J; bases not matched to a gene: 8. Germline V gene data show CDR1 as MNHNY and CDR2 as SVGAGI (reference sequence). The CDR3 loop spans 15 amino acids. The sample taken for sequencing was PBMCs. The chain carries TRBV6-6 and TRBJ1-2; the match to TRBD1 covers 9 bases. The sequence came from a man aged 40-49 years in good health and CMV-seropositive. CDR3 DNA: TGTGCCAGCAGTCCGTCCGGACAGGGGATCTATGGCTACACCTTC. This encodes CASSPSGQGIYGYTF.